The present T cell receptor (beta chain) was sequenced within a study of Ad26.COV2.S vaccination and SARS-CoV-2 variants. Points on this clone: Antigen unknown.

The protocol was immunoSEQ multiplex PCR, while the TCRdb copy is restricted to in-frame clones and leaves out a portion. The sample has about 420,000 clones; 85% to 90% are singletons. Whole-study findings and limits: The TCR-based breadth and depth measures might underestimate overall T cell responses.

Indicated treatment: roughly 18 received Ad26.COV2.S at low or high dose, single or two shots; about 5 received placebo; per-sample allocation not given. The samples were gathered on day 63 after the first injection of vaccine or placebo. This CDR3 comprises 14 residues. Trimming took off 2 bases at V and 1 base at J, with 8 bases between the two ends. Germline V gives CDR1 MDHEN, CDR2 SYDVKM. The receptor's source is a person aged 18-60 years who received the Ad26.COV2.S COVID-19 vaccine or a placebo. The rearrangement uses TRBV28 and TRBJ1-1; D not resolved. Sequencing used peripheral blood, obtained in a trial of Ad26.COV2.S vaccine versus placebo. CDR3 protein: CASSLEEPNTEAFF. As DNA, the CDR3 is TGTGCCAGCAGTTTAGAGGAACCGAACACTGAAGCTTTCTTT.